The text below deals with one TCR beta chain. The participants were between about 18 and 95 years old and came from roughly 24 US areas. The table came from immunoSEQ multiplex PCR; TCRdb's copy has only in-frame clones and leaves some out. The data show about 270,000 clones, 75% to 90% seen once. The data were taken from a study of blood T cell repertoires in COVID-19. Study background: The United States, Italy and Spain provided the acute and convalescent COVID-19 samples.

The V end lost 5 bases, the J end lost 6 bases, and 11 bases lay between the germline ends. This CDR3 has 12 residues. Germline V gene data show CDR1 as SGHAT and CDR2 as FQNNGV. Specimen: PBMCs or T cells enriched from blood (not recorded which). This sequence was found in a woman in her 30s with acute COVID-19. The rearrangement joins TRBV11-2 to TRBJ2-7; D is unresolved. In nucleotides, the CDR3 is TGTGCCAGCAGCCCGATGGTCGGCGAGCAGTACTTC. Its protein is CASSPMVGEQYF.